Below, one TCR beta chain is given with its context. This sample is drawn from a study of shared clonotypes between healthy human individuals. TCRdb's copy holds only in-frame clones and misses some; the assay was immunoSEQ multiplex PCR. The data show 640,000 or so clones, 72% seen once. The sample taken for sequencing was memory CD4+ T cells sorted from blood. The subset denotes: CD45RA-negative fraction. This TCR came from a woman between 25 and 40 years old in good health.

CDR3 protein: CASSMTIPNEQFF. CDR3 DNA sequence: TGTGCCAGCAGTATGACAATCCCCAATGAGCAGTTCTTC. The V call is TRBV5-8, the J call TRBJ2-1; no definite D call. Germline V gene data show CDR1 as SGHTS and CDR2 as YDEGEE. V lost 5 bases, J lost 6 bases, and 12 bases lay in between. The CDR3 contains 13 residues.